The 16 T cell receptor beta chains below all came from one sample that was sequenced in a study of shared clonotypes between healthy human individuals. Clones were sequenced by immunoSEQ multiplex PCR, and TCRdb holds only the in-frame ones, with some missing. The sample shows some 2,400,000 clones, nearly 97% of them seen only once. The sequenced sample consisted of naive CD4+ T cells sorted from blood. Subset given: CD45RA+ positively selected. Receptors originate from a man between 18 and 29 years old in good health.

The chain uses TRBV6-5 and TRBJ2-4, with a tentative D call TRBD1 (5 bases). Germline CDR1 is MNHEY and CDR2 is SVGAGI. Trimming took off 6 bases at V and 0 bases at J, with 12 bases between the two ends. The CDR3 length is 15 residues. In DNA, the CDR3 is TGTGCCAGCAGCCCTGACAGCCGAGCCAAAAACATTCAGTACTTC. Its translation: CASSPDSRAKNIQYF.

The chain employs TRBV2 and TRBJ2-7, with D possibly TRBD2 on 6 matching bases. V dropped 7 bases and J dropped 7 bases, with 17 bases sitting between them. The CDR3 is made up of 13 amino acids. Germline V gives CDR1 SNHLY, CDR2 FYNNEI. In DNA, the CDR3 is TGTGCCAGCATACCCTCGGCTAGCGCTGAGCAGTACTTC. The encoded protein is CASIPSASAEQYF.

With respect to this clone: The same CDR3 is also encoded by other DNA sequences in this sample. The chain uses TRBV6-1 and TRBJ2-7; D gene ambiguous. CDR1 is MNHNS and CDR2 is SASEGT in the germline V gene. This CDR3 contains 12 residues. V was cut by 2 bases and J by 6 bases, with 8 bases left in between. In DNA form, the CDR3 reads TGTGCCAGCAGTGAAACGGGTGGCGAGCAGTACTTC. This sequence encodes CASSETGGEQYF.

The rearrangement uses TRBV29-1 and TRBJ1-2; the match to TRBD1 covers 10 bases. CDR3 length: 12 residues. Per germline, CDR1 SQVTM and CDR2 ANQGSEA. The V and J ends lost 6 bases and 7 bases, in that order; junction bases with no gene match: 5. The CDR3 sequence: CSVGQGRGGYTF. The CDR3 bases are TGCAGCGTGGGACAGGGGAGGGGTGGCTACACCTTC. Using reference TRBV29-1 and TRBJ1-2 for the parts outside the CDR3, the full variable domain is SAVISQKPSRDICQRGTSLTIQCQVDSQVTMMFWYRQQPGQSLTLIATANQGSEATYESGFVIDKFPISRPNLTFSTLTVSNMSPEDSSIYLCSVGQGRGGYTFGSGTRLTVV.

The chain carries TRBV10-3 and TRBJ1-5, with D uncertain. V lost 4 bases, J lost 3 bases, and 10 bases lay in between. This CDR3 region has 14 residues. The germline V gene has CDR1 ENHRY and CDR2 SYGVKD. The CDR3 DNA sequence: TGTGCCATCAGTGCTGGGCAGAACAATCAGCCCCAGCATTTT. It specifies CAISAGQNNQPQHF.

This chain connects TRBV7-9 to TRBJ2-7, with TRBD1 matching over 8 bases. The CDR3 extends over 15 amino acids. Germline CDR1 is SEHNR and CDR2 is FQNEAQ (reference sequence). After removal of 5 bases from V and 2 bases from J, the junction contained 8 bases not matched to a gene. The CDR3 spells CASSGTGHSTYEQYF. The CDR3 nucleotides are TGTGCCAGCAGCGGGACAGGACATAGCACCTACGAGCAGTACTTC.

This clone was detected only once. V is TRBV11-3 and J is TRBJ2-1; 8 nucleotides match TRBD1. The germline gives CDR1 SGHNT, CDR2 YENEEA. The V and J ends lost 4 bases and 0 bases, in that order; junction bases with no gene match: 17. This CDR3 has 20 residues. Here the CDR3 reads CASSYPAGTGVPSSYNEQFF. In nucleotides, the CDR3 is TGTGCCAGCAGCTACCCCGCGGGGACAGGCGTTCCCAGCTCCTACAATGAGCAGTTCTTC.

V and J are TRBV7-9 and TRBJ2-1; TRBD1 is a possible D gene (6 bases). Germline V lookup: CDR1 SEHNR, CDR2 FQNEAQ (reference sequence). With 2 bases removed from V and 8 bases from J, the gap between germline ends came to 16 bases. The CDR3 has 15 residues. CDR3 protein: CASSLTGRPGDEQFF. CDR3 bases: TGTGCCAGCAGCTTAACAGGGCGCCCAGGGGATGAGCAGTTCTTC.

The V and J genes are TRBV7-9 and TRBJ1-2, with D hard to call. Germline V lookup: CDR1 SEHNR, CDR2 FQNEAQ (reference sequence). The germline V and J ends were trimmed by 1 base and 7 bases, with 13 bases remaining between them. The CDR3 spans 14 residues. CDR3 coding DNA: TGTGCCAGCAGCTTAGGTGTGGGCATCGGTGGCTACACCTTC. Translated, it gives CASSLGVGIGGYTF.

The chain recombines TRBV7-2 with TRBJ2-2; D not resolved. This CDR3 is 13 amino acids long. Trimming removed 1 base at V and 6 bases at J, with 6 bases between. Per the germline V gene, CDR1 is SGHTA and CDR2 is FQGNSA. DNA of the CDR3: TGTGCCAGCAGCTTAGTGCTCTCCGGGGAGCTGTTTTTT. Protein product: CASSLVLSGELFF.

V usage is TRBV10-3 and J usage is TRBJ2-1; 9 bases are shared with TRBD1. The CDR3 consists of 15 residues. The V gene's germline CDR1 is ENHRY and CDR2 SYGVKD. V lost 3 bases to trimming and J lost 5 bases; unmatched junction nucleotides: 5. The CDR3 here is CAISDAGTGNNEQFF. The CDR3 bases are TGTGCCATCAGTGACGCCGGGACAGGGAACAATGAGCAGTTCTTC.

CDR3 region: CASSLGDSVAKNIQYF. CDR3 bases: TGTGCCAGCAGCTTGGGGGATTCAGTAGCCAAAAACATTCAGTACTTC. The chain joins TRBV5-4 to TRBJ2-4; no clear D gene. The ends were cut back, 0 bases at V and 0 bases at J, with 10 bases in the middle. CDR1 is SGHNT, CDR2 YYREEE, per germline (reference sequence). The CDR3 consists of 16 residues.

The chain is built from TRBV5-5 and TRBJ2-5; D unclear. V was pared by 3 bases and J by 4 bases, with 13 bases between. The CDR3 extends over 14 amino acids. Germline values: CDR1 SGHKS, CDR2 YYEKEE (reference sequence). CDR3 loop: CASSSGPNPETQYF. In DNA form, the CDR3 reads TGTGCCAGCAGCTCCGGTCCCAACCCAGAGACCCAGTACTTC.

V usage is TRBV5-6 and J usage is TRBJ1-6; D might be TRBD1 (5 bases). This CDR3 is 18 amino acids long. The germline CDR1 and CDR2 sequences are SGHDT and YYEEEE. V shed 2 bases and J shed 6 bases, with 21 bases lying between them. CDR3 DNA sequence: TGTGCCAGCAGCTTCCGTCGGGGGTATAATGGGTTTAATTCACCCCTCCACTTT. Translation: CASSFRRGYNGFNSPLHF.

The gene calls are TRBV4-1 and TRBJ2-6, with a weak D call TRBD2 (5 bases). The CDR3 is made up of 14 amino acids. The V gene's germline CDR1 is MGHRA and CDR2 YSYEKL. The ends were cut back, 6 bases at V and 4 bases at J, with 10 bases in the middle. CDR3 DNA: TGCGCCAGCAGGAGCCCGGGGGGGGCCAACGTCCTGACTTTC. It is translated as CASRSPGGANVLTF.

This clone appeared once. The CDR3 region has the DNA TGTGCCAGCAGTCGTAATCAGGGAACTGAAGCTTTCTTT. Translated, it gives CASSRNQGTEAFF. J is TRBJ1-1 and V is TRBV9; possible D gene TRBD1, 5 bases. CDR1 and CDR2 from the germline V gene are SGDLS and YYNGEE. The CDR3 is 13 amino acids. The V gene lost 5 bases and the J gene lost 5 bases, with 13 bases spanning the gap.